This T cell receptor (beta chain) was recovered during a study of T cells after yellow fever vaccination. Study background: Fractions containing few cells were prepared with SMART-Seq v4 Ultra Low Input.

Study-wide results and caveats: The CD4 compartment and the CD8 compartment contained a small share of clonotypes in common. The booster response re-showed most primary clones: approximately 97% CD4, approximately 85% CD8.

TCRdb reanalysed the 5' RACE reads using MiXCR and keeps one entry per CDR3 protein. The sample lists about 58,000 distinct CDR3 sequences; approximately 6.9% were seen once. As concerns this clonotype: Its antigen is undetermined.

V gave up 6 bases and J gave up 2 bases, with 11 bases separating them. CDR3 length equals 15 residues. Per the germline V gene, CDR1 is SGHAT and CDR2 is FQNNGV. The rearrangement links TRBV11-2 to TRBJ2-6, with a tentative D call TRBD1 (6 bases). Specimen: CD8+ T cells sorted from PBMCs, collected on the day of the first yellow fever vaccination. This clonotype was obtained from a man between 18 and 35 years old who received the YFV17D yellow fever vaccine. CDR3 loop: CASSLTGAGANVLTF. In DNA, the CDR3 is TGTGCCAGCAGTTTGACAGGTGCTGGGGCCAACGTCCTGACTTTC.